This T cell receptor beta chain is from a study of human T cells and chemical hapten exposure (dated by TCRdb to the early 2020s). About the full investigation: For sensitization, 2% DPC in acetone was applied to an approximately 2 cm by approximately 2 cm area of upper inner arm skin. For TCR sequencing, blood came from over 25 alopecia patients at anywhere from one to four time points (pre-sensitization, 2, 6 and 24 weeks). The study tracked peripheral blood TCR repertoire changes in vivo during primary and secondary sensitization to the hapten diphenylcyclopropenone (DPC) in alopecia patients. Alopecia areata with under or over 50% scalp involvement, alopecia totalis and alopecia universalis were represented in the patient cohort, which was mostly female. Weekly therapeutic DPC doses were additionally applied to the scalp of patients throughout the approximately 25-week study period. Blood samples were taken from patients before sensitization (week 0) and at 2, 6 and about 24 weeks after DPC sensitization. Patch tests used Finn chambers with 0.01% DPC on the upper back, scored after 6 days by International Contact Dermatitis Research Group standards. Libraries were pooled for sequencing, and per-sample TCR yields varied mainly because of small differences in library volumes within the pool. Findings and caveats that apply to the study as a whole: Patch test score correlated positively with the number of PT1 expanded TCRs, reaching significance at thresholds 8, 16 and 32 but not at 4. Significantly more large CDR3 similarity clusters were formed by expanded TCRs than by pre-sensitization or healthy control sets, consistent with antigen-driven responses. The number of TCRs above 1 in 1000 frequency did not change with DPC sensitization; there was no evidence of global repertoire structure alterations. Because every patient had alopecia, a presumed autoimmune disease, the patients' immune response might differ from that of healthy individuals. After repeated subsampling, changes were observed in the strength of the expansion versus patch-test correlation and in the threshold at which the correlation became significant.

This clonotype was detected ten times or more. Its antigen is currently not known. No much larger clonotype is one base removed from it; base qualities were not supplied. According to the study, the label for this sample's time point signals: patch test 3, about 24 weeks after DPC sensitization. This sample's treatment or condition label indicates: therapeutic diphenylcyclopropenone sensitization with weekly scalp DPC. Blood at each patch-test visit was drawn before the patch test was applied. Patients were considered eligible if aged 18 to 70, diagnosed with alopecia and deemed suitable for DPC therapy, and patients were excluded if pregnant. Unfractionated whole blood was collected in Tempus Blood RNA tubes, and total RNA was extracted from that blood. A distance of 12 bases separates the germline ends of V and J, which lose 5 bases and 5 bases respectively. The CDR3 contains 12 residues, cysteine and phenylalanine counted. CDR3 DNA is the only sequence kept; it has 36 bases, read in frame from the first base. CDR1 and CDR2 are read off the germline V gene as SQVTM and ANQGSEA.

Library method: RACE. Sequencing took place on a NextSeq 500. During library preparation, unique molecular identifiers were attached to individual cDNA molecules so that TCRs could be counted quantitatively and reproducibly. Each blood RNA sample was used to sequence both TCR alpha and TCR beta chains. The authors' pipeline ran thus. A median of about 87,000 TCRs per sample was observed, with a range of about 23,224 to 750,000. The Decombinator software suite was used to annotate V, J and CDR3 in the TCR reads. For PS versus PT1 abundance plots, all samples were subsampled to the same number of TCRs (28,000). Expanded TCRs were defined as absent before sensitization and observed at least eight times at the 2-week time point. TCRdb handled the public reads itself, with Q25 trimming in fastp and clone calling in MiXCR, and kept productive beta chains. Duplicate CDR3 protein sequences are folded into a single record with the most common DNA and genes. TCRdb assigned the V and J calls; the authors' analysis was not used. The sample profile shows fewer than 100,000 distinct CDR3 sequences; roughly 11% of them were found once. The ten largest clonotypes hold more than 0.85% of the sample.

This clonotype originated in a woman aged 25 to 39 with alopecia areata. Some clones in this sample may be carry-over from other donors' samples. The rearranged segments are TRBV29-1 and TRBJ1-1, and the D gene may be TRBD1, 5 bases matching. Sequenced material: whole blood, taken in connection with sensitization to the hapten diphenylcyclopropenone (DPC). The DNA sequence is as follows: TGCAGCGTTCACCCGGGGGGAACTGAAGCTTTCTTT. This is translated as CSVHPGGTEAFF. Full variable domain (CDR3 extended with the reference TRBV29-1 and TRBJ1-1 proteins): SAVISQKPSRDICQRGTSLTIQCQVDSQVTMMFWYRQQPGQSLTLIATANQGSEATYESGFVIDKFPISRPNLTFSTLTVSNMSPEDSSIYLCSVHPGGTEAFFGQGTRLTVV.